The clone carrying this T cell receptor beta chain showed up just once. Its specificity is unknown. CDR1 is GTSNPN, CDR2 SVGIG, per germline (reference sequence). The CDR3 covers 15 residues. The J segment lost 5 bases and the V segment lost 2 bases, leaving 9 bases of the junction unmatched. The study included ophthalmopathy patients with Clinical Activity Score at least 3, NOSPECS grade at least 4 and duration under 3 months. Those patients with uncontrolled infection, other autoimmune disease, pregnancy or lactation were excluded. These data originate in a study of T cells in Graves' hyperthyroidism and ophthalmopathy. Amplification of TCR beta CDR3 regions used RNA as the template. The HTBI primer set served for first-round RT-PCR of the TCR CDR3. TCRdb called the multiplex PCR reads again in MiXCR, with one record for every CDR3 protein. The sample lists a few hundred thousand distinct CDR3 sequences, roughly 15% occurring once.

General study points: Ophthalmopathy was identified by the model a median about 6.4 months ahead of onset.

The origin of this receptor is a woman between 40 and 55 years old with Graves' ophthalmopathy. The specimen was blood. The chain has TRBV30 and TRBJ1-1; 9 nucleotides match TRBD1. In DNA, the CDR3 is TGTGCCTGGAGTATAATGGGGACAGGGAAGACTGAAGCTTTCTTT. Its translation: CAWSIMGTGKTEAFF.